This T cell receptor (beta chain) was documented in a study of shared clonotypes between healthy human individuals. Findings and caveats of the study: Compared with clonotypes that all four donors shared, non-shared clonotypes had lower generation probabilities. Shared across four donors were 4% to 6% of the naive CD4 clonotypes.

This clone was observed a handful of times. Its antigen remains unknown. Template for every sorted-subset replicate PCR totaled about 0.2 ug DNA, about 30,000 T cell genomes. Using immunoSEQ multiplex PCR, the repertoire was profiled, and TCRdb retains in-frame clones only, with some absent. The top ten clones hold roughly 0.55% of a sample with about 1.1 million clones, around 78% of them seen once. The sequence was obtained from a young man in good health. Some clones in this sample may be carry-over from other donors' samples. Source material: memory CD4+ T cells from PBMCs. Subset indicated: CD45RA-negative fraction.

The CDR3 DNA sequence: TGTGCCAGCAGTACCTTGACAGGGAGGAACACTGAAGCTTTCTTT. This translates into CASSTLTGRNTEAFF. The V and J genes are TRBV28 and TRBJ1-1; 7 nucleotides line up with TRBD1. V was pared by 5 bases and J by 1 base, with 7 bases of the junction left unmatched. The V gene's germline CDR1 is MDHEN and CDR2 SYDVKM. The length of the CDR3 is 15 residues.